This is a list of T cell receptor beta chains from one sample in a study of OX40 agonist ivuxolimab in advanced cancers. The repertoire was sequenced with immunoSEQ multiplex PCR; TCRdb's copy has only in-frame clones and lacks some. The table lists about 53,000 clones, about 88% of them singletons, with approximately 1.6% in the top ten. Sequenced here: CD4+ or CD8+ T cells sorted from blood, sampled in a trial of the OX40 agonist ivuxolimab. The source of these receptors is an adult with an advanced solid tumor such as melanoma, head and neck, liver or kidney cancer. Both conserved end residues are trimmed from each CDR3. A row's size may be missing; if present it is once, few, many or a size class.

CDR3 protein,J gene,clone size,V gene
ASSHRVAETQY,TRBJ2-5,once,TRBV5-4
ASSETGVSYEQY,TRBJ2-7,few,TRBV6-1
ASSLAGVDTQY,TRBJ2-3,.,TRBV6-1
ASSAVGGTGANVLT,TRBJ2-6,.,TRBV9
AISDSRQGERNEQF,TRBJ2-1,once,TRBV10-3
ASSLLGPLGHEQY,TRBJ2-7,.,TRBV5-5
ASRGLGPYGYT,TRBJ1-2,.,TRBV28
ASTKSPQGLDGYT,TRBJ1-2,.,TRBV6-5
ASSGAGASYEQY,.,.,TRBV19
ASSPSETQY,TRBJ2-5,.,TRBV7-9
ASTPGGEGEKLF,TRBJ1-4,.,TRBV28
ASSQWLRSNTEAF,TRBJ1-1,.,TRBV16
ASFASGINRHQPQH,TRBJ1-5,.,TRBV28
ASSPRTGITGELF,TRBJ2-2,.,TRBV9
ASSRDRGRETQY,TRBJ2-5,.,TRBV4-2
ASYRDTFNYGYT,TRBJ1-2,.,TRBV6-5
ASSYASGASYEQY,TRBJ2-7,.,TRBV7-7
ASSRDRGEETQY,TRBJ2-5,.,TRBV7-3
ASSSTGTYEDGYT,TRBJ1-2,.,TRBV28
ASSLWQGGSTEAF,TRBJ1-1,.,TRBV5-8
ASSWGTEAF,TRBJ1-1,.,TRBV5-6
ASSRRTGQNIQY,TRBJ2-4,.,TRBV7-2
ASSPPFIVRGGQY,TRBJ2-5,.,TRBV18
ASSQDPIHPLRI,TRBJ2-1,few,TRBV4-1
ASSLGGRSYNEQF,TRBJ2-1,.,TRBV5-8
ASSQQPYNEQF,TRBJ2-1,.,TRBV5-1
ASSLQGSAGNTIY,TRBJ1-3,.,TRBV11-2
AWSSLSGALGETQY,TRBJ2-5,.,TRBV30
ASRPSASGGPGTDTQY,TRBJ2-3,.,TRBV4-1
ASSKLAGGNNEQF,TRBJ2-1,.,TRBV7-3
ASSGSSYNEQF,TRBJ2-1,.,TRBV7-3
ASSQTGGPNYGYT,TRBJ1-2,.,TRBV5-5
ASSFWGRQPQH,TRBJ1-5,.,TRBV7-2
TSSLAYRNTEAF,TRBJ1-1,.,TRBV5-5
ASSYRGGYT,TRBJ1-2,.,TRBV6-5
ASRPTSGGADEQF,TRBJ2-1,.,TRBV2
ASSLTFGGSTDTQY,TRBJ2-3,once,TRBV5-5
ASGYSSGNTIY,TRBJ1-3,.,TRBV19
ASTQGPDYGYT,TRBJ1-2,.,TRBV2
ASNQLGNTGELF,TRBJ2-2,.,TRBV11-2
ASSVEARNTGELF,TRBJ2-2,.,TRBV9
ASSSTGSTDTQY,TRBJ2-3,.,TRBV7-6
ASQGQTYGYT,TRBJ1-2,.,TRBV6-6
ASSIDVNEAF,TRBJ1-1,few,TRBV7-9
ASTRQQEPQH,TRBJ1-5,.,TRBV6-6
ASTPPRRASGVRGTQY,TRBJ2-5,once,TRBV7-8
ASSREAETTDTQY,TRBJ2-3,.,TRBV19
ASSPSEQGNYGYT,TRBJ1-2,.,TRBV18
ASSGTGGEQY,TRBJ2-7,.,TRBV9
ASSGPTYEQY,TRBJ2-7,.,TRBV6-5
ASSFGTANTEAF,TRBJ1-1,.,TRBV6-6
ASSSQGAQETQY,TRBJ2-5,once,TRBV5-1
ASSLMTGAKSRFNEQY,TRBJ2-7,.,TRBV11-2